Each of the 26 T cell receptor beta chains below was sequenced from the same sample in a study of blood T cell repertoires in COVID-19. Data came from immunoSEQ multiplex PCR; TCRdb stores just in-frame clones and leaves some out. The data contain 100,000 or so clones, roughly 92% of them singletons. Sequencing was performed on peripheral blood. The receptors were gathered from a man aged 45-65 years with active COVID-19.

The rearrangement joins TRBV6-5 to TRBJ2-7; 12 bases fit TRBD2. With V trimmed by 6 bases and J by 6 bases, 3 bases remained unmatched. The CDR3 has 13 residues. CDR1 is MNHEY and CDR2 is SVGAGI in the germline V gene. CDR3 sequence: CASRRLAGVEQYF. The CDR3 bases are TGTGCCAGCAGAAGACTAGCGGGAGTCGAGCAGTACTTC.

The CDR3 spells CASSQDLAKNIQYF. CDR3 bases: TGTGCCAGCAGCCAAGACTTAGCCAAAAACATTCAGTACTTC. The genes are TRBV14 and TRBJ2-4, with D unresolved. The V end was cut by 0 bases, the J end by 0 bases, with 3 bases between. The V gene's germline CDR1 is SGHDN and CDR2 FVKESK. This CDR3 comprises 14 residues.

This chain joins TRBV1 and TRBJ1-1; the table assigns TRBD1, which was not confirmed against the DNA. TRBV1 is a pseudogene locus. This CDR3 has 15 residues. CDR3 sequence reads: CTSSQTGTANTEAFF. As DNA, the CDR3 is TGCACCAGCAGCCAGACAGGGACGGCGAACACTGAAGCTTTCTTT.

This chain joins TRBV29-1 and TRBJ2-1, with D possibly TRBD2 on 6 matching bases. The length of the CDR3 is 13 residues. In germline, CDR1 is SQVTM, CDR2 ANQGSEA. V was pared by 6 bases and J by 1 base, with 10 bases between. The CDR3 loop reads CSVRGRSYNEQFF. The CDR3 nucleotides are TGCAGCGTACGAGGGAGGTCCTACAATGAGCAGTTCTTC.

V and J are TRBV24-1 and TRBJ2-3; D is unresolved. The CDR3 is 11 amino acids. Germline V gene data show CDR1 as KGHDR and CDR2 as SFDVKD. Trimming took 1 base from V and 11 from J, leaving 6 bases between them. This chain's CDR3 is CATSDLAGQYF. CDR3 in DNA: TGTGCCACCAGTGATTTAGCCGGGCAGTATTTT.

The chain carries TRBV3-1 (or the pseudogene TRBV3-2) and TRBJ2-1, with 8 bases matching TRBD2. Germline assignment: CDR1 LGHDT and CDR2 YNNKEL (reference sequence). CDR3 size: 18 residues. With V trimmed by 3 bases and J by 0 bases, 10 bases remained unmatched. DNA of the CDR3: TGTGCCAGCAGCCATACGACTACCGGGACTAGCTCCTACAATGAGCAGTTCTTC. As protein: CASSHTTTGTSSYNEQFF.

The gene calls are TRBV10-1 and TRBJ1-1; D gene uncertain. Germline V gene data show CDR1 as WNHNN and CDR2 as SYGVQD (reference sequence). CDR3 length equals 13 residues. Trimming shortened V by 6 bases and J by 1 base, and 9 bases separated the two germline ends. Here the CDR3 DNA reads TGCGCCAGCAGGGCTAGGTGGAACACTGAAGCTTTCTTT. Translated: CASRARWNTEAFF.

The genes are TRBV5-5 and TRBJ1-3; 7 nucleotides match TRBD1. The length of the CDR3 is 17 residues. V shed 4 bases and J 3 bases; nucleotides not matched to a gene: 13. Germline CDR1 reads SGHKS; CDR2 reads YYEKEE (reference sequence). As DNA, the CDR3 is TGTGCCAGCAGCGGACAGGAGGAGAGGCCATTTGGAAACACCATATATTTT. This gives the protein CASSGQEERPFGNTIYF. The whole variable domain, remainder taken from reference TRBV5-5 and TRBJ1-3, is DAGVTQSPTHLIKTRGQQVTLRCSPISGHKSVSWYQQVLGQGPQFIFQYYEKEERGRGNFPDRFSARQFPNYSSELNVNALLLGDSALYLCASSGQEERPFGNTIYFGEGSWLTVV.

This chain connects TRBV5-5 to TRBJ1-4; 9 bases align to TRBD1. The V and J ends lost 4 bases and 7 bases, in that order; junction bases with no gene match: 8. The germline gives CDR1 SGHKS, CDR2 YYEKEE (reference sequence). This CDR3 has 15 amino acids. CDR3 nucleotides: TGTGCCAGCAGCCCACCGGGACAGGGAGTTGAAAAACTGTTTTTT. Encoded protein: CASSPPGQGVEKLFF.

The chain uses TRBV11-1 and TRBJ1-4; no definite D call. Germline CDR1 reads SGHAT; CDR2 reads FQDESV (reference sequence). The V end lost 4 bases, the J end lost 7 bases, and 13 bases lay between the germline ends. The CDR3 contains 14 residues. The CDR3 nucleotides are TGTGCCAGCAGCTCACATAAAGGAGGTGAAAAACTGTTTTTT. Translation: CASSSHKGGEKLFF.

The rearrangement uses TRBV7-3 and TRBJ2-2, with D tentatively TRBD2 (5 bases). V was pared by 5 bases and J by 4 bases, with 14 bases between. The CDR3 extends over 15 amino acids. CDR1 is SGHTA and CDR2 is FQGTGA in the germline V gene. CDR3 in DNA: TGTGCCAGCAGCCCCCAAGGACGGGGCACCGGGGAGCTGTTTTTT. Protein: CASSPQGRGTGELFF. Full variable domain (missing parts from reference TRBV7-3 and TRBJ2-2): GAGVSQTPSNKVTEKGKYVELRCDPISGHTALYWYRQSLGQGPEFLIYFQGTGAADDSGLPNDRFFAVRPEGSVSTLKIQRTERGDSAVYLCASSPQGRGTGELFFGEGSRLTVL.

This chain links TRBV6-5 with TRBJ2-1, with a tentative D call TRBD2 (5 bases). V lost 11 bases to trimming and J lost 0 bases, with 14 bases between them. CDR3 length: 14 residues. Germline V gene lookup returns CDR1 MNHEY and CDR2 SVGAGI. The CDR3 DNA sequence: TGTGCCTCTAGCCTTGACTTCTCCTACAATGAGCAGTTCTTC. Its protein is CASSLDFSYNEQFF.

This clone was recorded once. The chain carries TRBV14 and TRBJ2-1, with D perhaps TRBD2 (6 bases). Germline V gives CDR1 SGHDN, CDR2 FVKESK. The ends were cut back, 6 bases at V and 2 bases at J, with 17 bases in the middle. The CDR3 covers 16 residues. The CDR3 DNA sequence: TGTGCCAGCAGTTTGCTGGGGGTAGCGGCCTACAATGAGCAGTTCTTC. Translation: CASSLLGVAAYNEQFF.

The gene calls are TRBV4-2 and TRBJ2-3; tentatively, D is TRBD2 (5 bases). The CDR3 runs to 16 residues. The V end lost 0 bases, the J end lost 0 bases, and 10 bases lay between the germline ends. CDR1 is LGHNA, CDR2 YNFKEQ, per germline. The CDR3 DNA follows: TGTGCCAGCAGCCAAGAGGTTTCGGGAAGCACAGATACGCAGTATTTT. Protein sequence: CASSQEVSGSTDTQYF.

The gene calls are TRBV11-2 and TRBJ1-2; possible D gene TRBD1, 6 bases. The CDR3 consists of 15 residues. The V end was cut by 1 base, the J end by 5 bases, with 14 bases between. Germline V gene data show CDR1 as SGHAT and CDR2 as FQNNGV. In nucleotides, the CDR3 is TGTGCCAGCAGCTTAGCGGGCGGCCAGGGGTATGGCTACACCTTC. As protein: CASSLAGGQGYGYTF. The whole variable domain, remainder taken from reference TRBV11-2 and TRBJ1-2, is EAGVAQSPRYKIIEKRQSVAFWCNPISGHATLYWYQQILGQGPKLLIQFQNNGVVDDSQLPKDRFSAERLKGVDSTLKIQPAKLEDSAVYLCASSLAGGQGYGYTFGSGTRLTVV.

The J gene is TRBJ2-1, the V gene TRBV5-4; 8 nucleotides agree with TRBD2. The CDR3 contains 16 residues. V was clipped by 1 base and J by 9 bases; unmatched bases: 12. Germline V gene data show CDR1 as SGHNT and CDR2 as YYREEE (reference sequence). The CDR3 DNA reads TGTGCCAGCAGCTTGTTCGCGGGCTCTGCGGGGGGTGAGCAGTTCTTC. Translating it yields CASSLFAGSAGGEQFF. The variable domain in full, with the rest retrieved from reference TRBV5-4 and TRBJ2-1, is ETGVTQSPTHLIKTRGQQVTLRCSSQSGHNTVSWYQQALGQGPQFIFQYYREEENGRGNFPPRFSGLQFPNYSSELNVNALELDDSALYLCASSLFAGSAGGEQFFGPGTRLTVL.

The chain employs TRBV14 and TRBJ2-7, with 9 positions matching TRBD1. The germline V gene encodes CDR1 SGHDN and CDR2 FVKESK. V lost 0 bases to trimming and J lost 4 bases; unmatched junction nucleotides: 7. The CDR3 totals 16 residues. CDR3 DNA sequence: TGTGCCAGCAGCCAAGAGGGGACAGGGCCGTATTACGAGCAGTACTTC. Translating it yields CASSQEGTGPYYEQYF.

J is TRBJ1-5 and V is TRBV7-2; D perhaps matches TRBD1 (5 bases). V lost 0 bases and J 6 bases, leaving 9 bases between the germline ends. The CDR3 length is 14 residues. CDR1 SGHTA and CDR2 FQGNSA come from the germline V gene. The CDR3 nucleotides read TGTGCCAGCAGCTTAGCTCGGGGGAGTCAGCCCCAGCATTTT. Encoded protein: CASSLARGSQPQHF.

This chain joins TRBV30 and TRBJ1-1, with no clear D. The V gene's germline CDR1 is GTSNPN and CDR2 SVGIG (reference sequence). The CDR3 totals 14 residues. Trimming pared 3 bases from V and 0 bases from J, leaving 11 bases between. CDR3 nucleotide sequence: TGTGCCTGGAGCCGCAGTACCATGAACACTGAAGCTTTCTTT. Translating gives CAWSRSTMNTEAFF.

The genes are TRBV28 and TRBJ1-2, with a tentative D call TRBD1 (5 bases). This CDR3 has 14 residues. V dropped 2 bases and J dropped 6 bases, with 13 bases sitting between them. The germline CDR1 and CDR2 sequences are MDHEN and SYDVKM. CDR3 sequence: CASSLGARVHGYTF. In DNA form, the CDR3 reads TGTGCCAGCAGTTTAGGGGCCAGGGTACATGGCTACACCTTC.

This chain joins TRBV20-1 and TRBJ1-1; D not certain. This CDR3 comprises 14 residues. Looked up from germline, CDR1 is DFQATT and CDR2 is SNEGSKA (reference sequence). V was clipped by 3 bases and J by 0 bases, with 11 bases between them. The CDR3 DNA follows: TGCAGTGCTAGTTCGACACTCATGAACACTGAAGCTTTCTTT. Its translation is CSASSTLMNTEAFF.

The chain recombines TRBV24-1 with TRBJ2-5, with D possibly TRBD2 on 5 matching bases. V lost 5 bases and J lost 1, with 7 bases in between. The V gene's germline CDR1 is KGHDR and CDR2 SFDVKD. The CDR3 extends over 13 amino acids. The CDR3 spells CATSVEGQETQYF. The CDR3 DNA follows: TGTGCCACCAGTGTCGAGGGCCAAGAGACCCAGTACTTC.

This sequence joins TRBV10-2 and TRBJ1-5; D remains ambiguous. V lost 3 bases and J lost 6, with 18 bases in between. This CDR3 is built from 16 residues. CDR1 is WSHSY, CDR2 SAAADI, per germline. CDR3 bases: TGCGCCAGCAGTGAAATGGGCAAGGGAGGTGGTCAGCCCCAGCATTTT. Its protein product is CASSEMGKGGGQPQHF.

In this sample, this clone turned up once. The CDR3 nucleotides read TGTGCCAGCAGCGCCCAGCGAGATACGCAGTATTTT. It translates to CASSAQRDTQYF. The J gene is TRBJ2-3, the V gene TRBV11-2; D unresolved. Trimming took 5 bases from V and 5 from J, leaving 8 bases between them. This CDR3 contains 12 residues. Germline V lookup: CDR1 SGHAT, CDR2 FQNNGV.

V gene TRBV6-5 combines with J gene TRBJ2-2; 8 bases are shared with TRBD1. Trimming at V came to 6 bases and at J to 1 base, leaving 4 bases not matched to a gene. CDR3 size: 15 residues. Germline values: CDR1 MNHEY, CDR2 SVGAGI. The chain's CDR3 is CASRTGTGNTGELFF. The CDR3 DNA reads TGTGCCAGCAGAACCGGGACAGGGAACACCGGGGAGCTGTTTTTT.

In DNA, the CDR3 is TGTGCCAGCAGCCACTTCGGGGGGGGGAACACTGAAGCTTTCTTT. Amino acid sequence: CASSHFGGGNTEAFF. The chain employs TRBV16 and TRBJ1-1, with D perhaps TRBD1 (5 bases). Looked up from germline, CDR1 is KGHSY and CDR2 is FQNENV. The CDR3 is 15 amino acids. V dropped 3 bases and J dropped 1 base, with 12 bases sitting between them.